These 20 T cell receptor beta chains were all obtained from the same sample, sequenced in a study of PD-L1 blockade in urothelial cancer (dated by TCRdb to about 2017). Library generation was performed with the immunoSEQ multiplex PCR assay. The table comes from immuneACCESS by way of TCRdb, which keeps in-frame sequences with V and J called. Part of the clones is missing from these tables; in studies checked, under half for an unresolved V gene and the rest for unknown reasons. Present in this sample are about 95,000 clones, about nine tenths of which were seen just once. Roughly 2% of the sample is held by the ten biggest clonotypes. The label giving this sample's time point can be read as: pretreatment peripheral blood. The source was PBMCs, collected around atezolizumab (anti-PD-L1) treatment. These receptors were obtained from a man aged 55 to 69 with urothelial cancer.

The chain employs TRBV19 and TRBJ1-5, with D possibly being TRBD1 (6 bases). Looked up from germline, CDR1 is LNHDA and CDR2 is SQIVND (reference sequence). V gave up 4 bases and J gave up 1 base, with 11 bases separating them. The CDR3 extends over 15 amino acids. CDR3 residues: CASSRLGASNQPQHF. CDR3 nucleotide sequence: TGTGCCAGTAGTAGACTGGGGGCGAGCAATCAGCCCCAGCATTTT.

The V call is TRBV4-1, the J call TRBJ1-4; 9 nucleotides line up with TRBD1. V dropped 3 bases and J dropped 8; count of bases not matched to a gene: 7. Germline V gene lookup returns CDR1 MGHRA and CDR2 YSYEKL. The CDR3 contains 15 residues. This CDR3 reads CASSQARTGVEKLFF. CDR3 DNA sequence: TGCGCCAGCAGCCAGGCCAGGACAGGGGTGGAAAAACTGTTTTTT.

V is TRBV7-9 and J is TRBJ1-2; 8 positions agree with TRBD1. After removal of 4 bases from V and 8 bases from J, the junction contained 3 bases not matched to a gene. This CDR3 comprises 12 residues. Germline V lookup: CDR1 SEHNR, CDR2 FQNEAQ (reference sequence). Written as DNA, the CDR3 is TGTGCCAGCAGCTCGGACAGGGTGGGCTACACCTTC. It specifies CASSSDRVGYTF.

This rearrangement joins TRBV7-3 to TRBJ2-1, with TRBD1 identical over 7 bases. Trimming took 3 bases from V and 0 from J; bases not matched to a gene: 5. The CDR3 runs to 16 residues. Germline V gene sequence: CDR1 SGHTA, CDR2 FQGTGA. This CDR3 reads CASSLGTDVSYNEQFF. The DNA of the CDR3 is TGTGCCAGCAGCTTGGGGACAGACGTCTCCTACAATGAGCAGTTCTTC.

This clone was recorded only once. The rearrangement uses TRBV28 and TRBJ1-2; a weak D match, TRBD1 (6 bases). CDR1 is MDHEN, CDR2 SYDVKM, per germline. The CDR3 runs to 14 residues. With 6 bases removed from V and 2 bases from J, the gap between germline ends came to 13 bases. CDR3 loop: CASSLGGGNYGYTF. The CDR3 nucleotides read TGTGCCAGCAGCCTGGGAGGGGGGAACTATGGCTACACCTTC.

The chain joins TRBV27 to TRBJ1-4; D gene uncertain. This CDR3 spans 15 amino acids. Germline CDR1 and CDR2: MNHEY and SMNVEV (reference sequence). Trimming cost V 6 bases and J 8 bases, with 19 bases left between them. The CDR3 loop is CASRPRLPQLEKLFF. In DNA form, the CDR3 reads TGTGCCAGCAGGCCTAGACTTCCCCAGCTCGAAAAACTGTTTTTT.

This clone was detected only once. The J gene is TRBJ1-2, the V gene TRBV7-8; D uncertain. The CDR3 is made up of 14 amino acids. Germline V gene data show CDR1 as SGHVS and CDR2 as FQNEAQ. With 3 bases removed from V and 8 bases from J, the gap between germline ends came to 16 bases. CDR3 nucleotide sequence: TGTGCCAGCAGCTTTAACCGTCGAGATCTAGGCTACACCTTC. This codes for CASSFNRRDLGYTF.

This clone was recorded only once. CDR3 DNA: TGTGCCAGCAGCCGAACCCAGGGGGCCGTCACCGGGGAGCTGTTTTTT. The encoded protein is CASSRTQGAVTGELFF. The V and J genes are TRBV7-3 and TRBJ2-2; 8 nucleotides align to TRBD1. Looked up from germline, CDR1 is SGHTA and CDR2 is FQGTGA. V lost 5 bases, J lost 4 bases, and 9 bases stayed unmatched. This CDR3 region has 16 residues.

CDR3: CASSTQQGEASGYTF. DNA for the CDR3: TGTGCCAGCAGTACACAACAGGGCGAGGCCTCTGGCTACACCTTC. This chain joins TRBV6-5 and TRBJ1-2, with D perhaps TRBD1 (6 bases). Germline CDR1 and CDR2: MNHEY and SVGAGI. The CDR3 runs to 15 residues. V dropped 5 bases and J dropped 7 bases, with 20 bases sitting between them.

This chain links TRBV4-2 with TRBJ2-2; D might be TRBD2 (6 bases). The CDR3 loop spans 16 amino acids. Trimming removed 1 base from V and 6 bases from J, with 15 bases in between. Germline CDR1 LGHNA, CDR2 YNFKEQ. The CDR3 loop reads CASSQVVGGEAGELFF. The CDR3 DNA is TGTGCCAGCAGCCAAGTGGTTGGAGGGGAGGCCGGGGAGCTGTTTTTT.

The CDR3, as DNA: TGTGCCAGCAGCCAGAGGGGGGGTCGAGGCTATGGCTACACCTTC. Its protein product is CASSQRGGRGYGYTF. This chain connects TRBV28 to TRBJ1-2, with D possibly matching TRBD1 (6 bases). Per germline, CDR1 MDHEN and CDR2 SYDVKM. The CDR3 length is 15 residues. V dropped 6 bases and J dropped 4 bases, with 18 bases sitting between them.

The chain combines TRBV5-6 with TRBJ2-5, with TRBD2 identical over 7 bases. CDR3 length: 16 amino acids. V shed 4 bases and J 7 bases; nucleotides not matched to a gene: 16. The germline gives CDR1 SGHDT, CDR2 YYEEEE. The CDR3 spells CASSRGDGSQWGTQYF. The CDR3 coding sequence is TGTGCCAGCAGCCGGGGGGACGGGAGTCAGTGGGGGACCCAGTACTTC.

Here the CDR3 DNA reads TGCGCCAGCAGCTCCCGGGACAGCTCCTACGAGCAGTACTTC. Translation gives CASSSRDSSYEQYF. The rearrangement uses TRBV5-1 and TRBJ2-7, with TRBD1 matching over 7 bases. The trim removed 3 bases at V and 0 bases at J, leaving 3 bases unmatched. CDR1 SGHRS and CDR2 YFSETQ come from the germline V gene. This CDR3 is 14 amino acids long.

This clone was picked up one time. This rearrangement joins TRBV4-3 to TRBJ2-3; tentative D call: TRBD1 (6 bases). Per the germline V gene, CDR1 is LGHNA and CDR2 is YSLEER. This CDR3 has 14 residues. Trimming removed 5 bases at V and 1 base at J, with 10 bases between. CDR3 in DNA: TGCGCCAGCAGCTTCAAGGGGGGCACAGATACGCAGTATTTT. This sequence encodes CASSFKGGTDTQYF.

This chain joins TRBV4-1 and TRBJ2-1, with a tentative D call TRBD1 (5 bases). Germline V lookup: CDR1 MGHRA, CDR2 YSYEKL. Trimming removed 1 base from V and 9 bases from J, with 10 bases in between. This CDR3 contains 13 residues. The CDR3 region is CASSQARQGEQFF. In DNA, the CDR3 is TGCGCCAGCAGCCAAGCGCGGCAGGGTGAGCAGTTCTTC.

This clone has a single count. The rearrangement links TRBV6-5 to TRBJ2-1; D perhaps matches TRBD1 (7 bases). Trimming removed 4 bases at V and 8 bases at J, with 18 bases between. In germline, CDR1 is MNHEY, CDR2 SVGAGI. CDR3 size: 15 residues. The DNA of the CDR3 is TGTGCCAGCAGTTTTAACCGCAGGGGGGAGGATGAGCAGTTCTTC. Translating gives CASSFNRRGEDEQFF.

V and J are TRBV19 and TRBJ2-1; D is perhaps TRBD2 (5 bases). CDR1 LNHDA and CDR2 SQIVND come from the germline V gene (reference sequence). V was cut by 5 bases and J by 9 bases, with 17 bases left in between. This CDR3 is built from 14 residues. The DNA of the CDR3 is TGTGCCAGTAGTGTCCCCAACCGACGGGGTGAGCAGTTCTTC. It specifies CASSVPNRRGEQFF.

The chain links TRBV11-2 to TRBJ2-5; 7 nucleotides line up with TRBD1. The V gene end was trimmed by 2 bases and the J gene end by 5 bases; junction bases not matched to a gene: 5. The CDR3 contains 14 residues. Germline V CDR1 and CDR2: SGHAT, FQNNGV. The CDR3 nucleotides read TGTGCCAGCAGCTTATACAGGGGTGGGGAGACCCAGTACTTC. Its protein is CASSLYRGGETQYF.

The CDR3, as DNA: TGCAGCGCGGACAGGGAGTTTACTACCAAGCAGTTCTTC. Protein sequence: CSADREFTTKQFF. The gene calls are TRBV29-1 and TRBJ2-1; TRBD1 agrees at 8 bases. The trim removed 7 bases at V and 11 bases at J, leaving 13 bases unmatched. The length of the CDR3 is 13 residues. CDR1 and CDR2 from the germline V gene are SQVTM and ANQGSEA.

This chain connects TRBV5-6 to TRBJ2-2; 8 nucleotides line up with TRBD1. V was clipped by 5 bases and J by 1 base; unmatched bases: 1. The length of the CDR3 is 14 residues. CDR1 and CDR2 (germline): SGHDT, YYEEEE. The CDR3 DNA sequence: TGTGCCAGCAGAGGACAGGGGAACACCGGGGAGCTGTTTTTT. Translation: CASRGQGNTGELFF.